Listed below are T cell receptor beta chains from one sample, sequenced in a study of CD8 T cells in Susac syndrome. TCRdb itself ran the immunoSEQ multiplex PCR reads through MiXCR, one entry per CDR3 protein. The table includes about 160,000 distinct CDR3 sequences, about 96% detected once. Sequencing was performed on CD4+ T cells from PBMCs. The receptors come from a human donor with Susac syndrome. CDR3s include the opening cysteine and the closing phenylalanine or tryptophan. The D gene is left open where the match is weak. Only some rows state a clone size, as once, few, many or a class for expanded clones.

d_call: NA; clone_size: NA; v_call: TRBV14; j_call: TRBJ1-6; cdr3_aa: CASRQGNNSPLHF; cdr3_nt: TGTGCCAGCAGGCAGGGGAACAATTCACCCCTCCACTTT
d_call: NA; clone_size: NA; v_call: TRBV5-1; j_call: TRBJ1-1; cdr3_aa: CASTETGTEAFF; cdr3_nt: TGCGCCAGCACCGAGACAGGCACTGAAGCTTTCTTT
d_call: NA; clone_size: NA; v_call: TRBV29-1; j_call: TRBJ2-3; cdr3_aa: CSVEPTDTQYF; cdr3_nt: TGCAGCGTTGAGCCCACAGATACGCAGTATTTT
d_call: TRBD2; clone_size: NA; v_call: TRBV7-2; j_call: TRBJ2-2; cdr3_aa: CASSPRLAGNTGELFF; cdr3_nt: TGTGCCAGCAGCCCTAGACTAGCGGGGAACACCGGGGAGCTGTTTTTT
d_call: NA; clone_size: NA; v_call: TRBV20-1; j_call: TRBJ1-6; cdr3_aa: CSARVLLPGGNSPLHF; cdr3_nt: TGCAGTGCTAGAGTGTTGCTCCCCGGCGGGAATTCACCCCTCCACTTT
d_call: TRBD2; clone_size: once; v_call: TRBV3-1; j_call: TRBJ2-7; cdr3_aa: CASSPGLADQKAYEQYF; cdr3_nt: TGTGCCAGCAGCCCGGGACTAGCGGACCAAAAAGCCTACGAGCAGTACTTC
d_call: TRBD1; clone_size: NA; v_call: TRBV9; j_call: TRBJ2-1; cdr3_aa: CASSVEDRVSYNEQFF; cdr3_nt: TGTGCCAGCAGCGTGGAGGACAGGGTGTCCTACAATGAGCAGTTCTTC
d_call: TRBD2; clone_size: NA; v_call: TRBV24-1; j_call: TRBJ2-1; cdr3_aa: CATSDFNGGASDEQFF; cdr3_nt: TGTGCCACCAGTGATTTCAACGGGGGGGCCTCGGATGAGCAGTTCTTC
d_call: TRBD2; clone_size: NA; v_call: TRBV20-1; j_call: TRBJ2-3; cdr3_aa: CSARVRGVRDTQYF; cdr3_nt: TGCAGTGCTAGGGTCCGGGGGGTTCGGGATACGCAGTATTTT
d_call: TRBD1; clone_size: NA; v_call: TRBV30; j_call: TRBJ1-2; cdr3_aa: CAWSVRGPYGYTF; cdr3_nt: TGTGCCTGGAGTGTGAGGGGGCCCTATGGCTACACCTTC
d_call: NA; clone_size: NA; v_call: TRBV6-6; j_call: TRBJ1-1; cdr3_aa: CASSYVAGQNTEAFF; cdr3_nt: TGTGCCAGCAGTTACGTCGCAGGGCAGAACACTGAAGCTTTCTTT
d_call: TRBD1; clone_size: NA; v_call: TRBV25-1; j_call: TRBJ2-6; cdr3_aa: CASSDTRTGALSGANVLTF; cdr3_nt: TGTGCCAGCAGTGACACTCGGACAGGAGCTCTCTCTGGGGCCAACGTCCTGACTTTC
d_call: NA; clone_size: NA; v_call: TRBV24-1; j_call: TRBJ1-6; cdr3_aa: CATSAGRINSPLHF; cdr3_nt: TGTGCCACGTCGGCTGGGAGGATTAATTCACCCCTCCACTTT
d_call: TRBD1; clone_size: NA; v_call: TRBV9; j_call: TRBJ1-5; cdr3_aa: CASSVEGASDQPQHF; cdr3_nt: TGTGCCAGCAGCGTAGAGGGGGCCTCCGATCAGCCCCAGCATTTT
d_call: NA; clone_size: NA; v_call: TRBV20-1; j_call: TRBJ1-2; cdr3_aa: CSASRPNYGYTF; cdr3_nt: TGCAGTGCTAGTCGACCCAACTATGGCTACACCTTC
d_call: NA; clone_size: NA; v_call: TRBV4-1; j_call: TRBJ2-5; cdr3_aa: CASQRLRGYQETQYF; cdr3_nt: TGCGCCAGCCAAAGATTACGGGGGTACCAAGAGACCCAGTACTTC
d_call: NA; clone_size: NA; v_call: TRBV29-1; j_call: TRBJ1-2; cdr3_aa: CSSRDTDIGGYTF; cdr3_nt: TGCAGCTCCAGGGACACAGATATCGGTGGCTACACCTTC